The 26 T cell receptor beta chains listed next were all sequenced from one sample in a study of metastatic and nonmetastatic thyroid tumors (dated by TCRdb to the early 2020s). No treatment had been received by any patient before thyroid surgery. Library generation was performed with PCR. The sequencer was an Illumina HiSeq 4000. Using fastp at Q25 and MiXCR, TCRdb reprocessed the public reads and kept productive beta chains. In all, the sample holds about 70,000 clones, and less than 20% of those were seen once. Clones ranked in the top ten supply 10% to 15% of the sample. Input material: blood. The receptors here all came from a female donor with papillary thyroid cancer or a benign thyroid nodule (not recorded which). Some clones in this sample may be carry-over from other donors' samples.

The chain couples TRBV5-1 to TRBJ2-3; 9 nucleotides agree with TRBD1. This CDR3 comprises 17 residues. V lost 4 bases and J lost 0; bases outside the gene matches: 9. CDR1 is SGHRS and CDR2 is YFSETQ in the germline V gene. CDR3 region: CASSPFGGQGSTDTQYF. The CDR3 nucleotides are TGCGCCAGCAGCCCCTTTGGGGGACAGGGCAGCACAGATACGCAGTATTTT.

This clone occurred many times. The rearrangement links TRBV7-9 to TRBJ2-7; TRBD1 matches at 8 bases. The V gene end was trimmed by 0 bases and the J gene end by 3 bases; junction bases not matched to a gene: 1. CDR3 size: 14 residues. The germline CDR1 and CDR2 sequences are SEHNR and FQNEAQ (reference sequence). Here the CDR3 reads CASSLAGQGYEQYF. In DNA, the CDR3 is TGTGCCAGCAGCTTAGCCGGACAGGGCTACGAGCAGTACTTC. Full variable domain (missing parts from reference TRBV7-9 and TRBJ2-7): DTGVSQNPRHKITKRGQNVTFRCDPISEHNRLYWYRQTLGQGPEFLTYFQNEAQLEKSRLLSDRFSAERPKGSFSTLEIQRTEQGDSAMYLCASSLAGQGYEQYFGPGTRLTVT.

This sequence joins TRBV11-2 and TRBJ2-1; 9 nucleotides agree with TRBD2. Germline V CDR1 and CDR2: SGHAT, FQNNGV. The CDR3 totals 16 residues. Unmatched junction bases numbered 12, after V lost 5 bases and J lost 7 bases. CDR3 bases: TGTGCCAGCAGCGCCGGGGGCGGGAGGGGTTATAATGAGCAGTTCTTC. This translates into CASSAGGGRGYNEQFF.

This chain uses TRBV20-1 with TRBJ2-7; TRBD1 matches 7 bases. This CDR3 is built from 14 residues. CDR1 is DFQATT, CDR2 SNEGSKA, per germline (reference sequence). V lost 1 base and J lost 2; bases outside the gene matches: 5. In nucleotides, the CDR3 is TGCAGTGCTAGAGCCCGGGACAGAGCCTACGAGCAGTACTTC. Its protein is CSARARDRAYEQYF.

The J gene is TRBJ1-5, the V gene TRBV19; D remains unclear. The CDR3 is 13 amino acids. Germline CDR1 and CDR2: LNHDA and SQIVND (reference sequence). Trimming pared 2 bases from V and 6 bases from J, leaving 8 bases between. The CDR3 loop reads CASSIRVVQPQHF. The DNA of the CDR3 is TGTGCCAGTAGTATAAGGGTTGTTCAGCCCCAGCATTTT.

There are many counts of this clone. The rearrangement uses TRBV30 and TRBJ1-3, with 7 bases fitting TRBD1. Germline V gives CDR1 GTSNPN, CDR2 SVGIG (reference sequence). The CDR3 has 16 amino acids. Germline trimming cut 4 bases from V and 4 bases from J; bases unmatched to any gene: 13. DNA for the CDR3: TGTGCCTGGACCCGACCAGGGGGAGGAAGCGGAAACACCATATATTTT. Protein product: CAWTRPGGGSGNTIYF. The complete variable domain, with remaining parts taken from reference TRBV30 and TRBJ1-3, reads SQTIHQWPATLVQPVGSPLSLECTVEGTSNPNLYWYRQAAGRGLQLLFYSVGIGQISSEVPQNLSASRPQDRQFILSSKKLLLSDSGFYLCAWTRPGGGSGNTIYFGEGSWLTVV.

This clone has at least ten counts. The CDR3 DNA reads as TGCAGTGCTCTCGACTCCTTCCATGGGCTACAGTCCAACAATGAGCAGTTCTTC. As protein: CSALDSFHGLQSNNEQFF. This chain joins TRBV20-1 and TRBJ2-1; no definite D call. Germline V gives CDR1 DFQATT, CDR2 SNEGSKA (reference sequence). The V and J ends lost 5 bases and 5 bases respectively, with 28 bases between them. This CDR3 is 18 amino acids long.

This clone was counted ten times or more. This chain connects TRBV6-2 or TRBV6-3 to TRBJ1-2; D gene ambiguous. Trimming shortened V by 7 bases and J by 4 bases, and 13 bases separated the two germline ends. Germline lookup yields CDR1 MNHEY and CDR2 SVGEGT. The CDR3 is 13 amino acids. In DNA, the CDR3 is TGTGCCAGCACCTCCGGGTTGTTCTATGGCTACACCTTC. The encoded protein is CASTSGLFYGYTF.

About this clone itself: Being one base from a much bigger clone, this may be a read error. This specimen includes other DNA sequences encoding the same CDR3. The CDR3: CATSLSGTGGDTQYF. In DNA form, the CDR3 reads TGTGCCACCAGCCTCTCAGGTACTGGGGGGGATACGCAGTATTTT. The chain joins TRBV24-1 to TRBJ2-3; perhaps TRBD2 as D (6 bases). Trimming cost V 7 bases and J 6 bases, with 19 bases left between them. This CDR3 has 15 residues. Germline CDR1 is KGHDR and CDR2 is SFDVKD.

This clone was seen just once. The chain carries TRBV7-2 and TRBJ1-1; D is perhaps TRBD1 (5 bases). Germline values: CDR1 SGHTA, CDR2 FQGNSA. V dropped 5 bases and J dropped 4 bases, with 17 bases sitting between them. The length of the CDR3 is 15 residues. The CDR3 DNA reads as TGTGCCAGCAGCCTCCGGATCATCGGGGGCACTGAAGCTTTCTTT. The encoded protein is CASSLRIIGGTEAFF.

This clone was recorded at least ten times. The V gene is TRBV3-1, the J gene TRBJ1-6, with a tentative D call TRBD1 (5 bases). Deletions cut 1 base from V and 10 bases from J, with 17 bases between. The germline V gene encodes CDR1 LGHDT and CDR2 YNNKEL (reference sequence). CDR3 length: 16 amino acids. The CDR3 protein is CASSQAWGASRSPLHF. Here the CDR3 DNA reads TGTGCCAGCAGCCAAGCCTGGGGCGCCTCCCGGTCACCCCTCCACTTT.

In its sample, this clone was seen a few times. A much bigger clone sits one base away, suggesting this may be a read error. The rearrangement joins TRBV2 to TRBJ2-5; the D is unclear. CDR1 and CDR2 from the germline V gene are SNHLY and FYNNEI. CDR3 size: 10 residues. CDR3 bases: TGTGCCAGCAGTGCGCGGACCAAGTACTTC. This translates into CASSARTKYF.

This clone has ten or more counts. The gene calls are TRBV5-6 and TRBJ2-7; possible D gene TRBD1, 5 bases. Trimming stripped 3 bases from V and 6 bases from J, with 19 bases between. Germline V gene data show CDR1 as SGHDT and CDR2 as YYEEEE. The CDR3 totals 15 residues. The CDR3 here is CASSSISRESSEQYF. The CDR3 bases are TGTGCCAGCAGCTCGATTTCCAGGGAATCGAGCGAGCAGTACTTC.

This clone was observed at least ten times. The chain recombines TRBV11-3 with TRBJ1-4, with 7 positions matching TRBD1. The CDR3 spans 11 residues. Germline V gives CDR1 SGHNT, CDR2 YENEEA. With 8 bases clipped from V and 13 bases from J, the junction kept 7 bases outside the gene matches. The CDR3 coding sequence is TGTGCCAGCCGCAAACAGGGGAGACTGTTTTTT. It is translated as CASRKQGRLFF.

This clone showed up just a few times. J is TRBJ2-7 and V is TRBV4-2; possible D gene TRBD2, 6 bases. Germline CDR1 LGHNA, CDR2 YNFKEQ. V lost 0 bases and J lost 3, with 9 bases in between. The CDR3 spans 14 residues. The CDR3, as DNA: TGTGCCAGCAGCCAAGACGGGGACTTCTACGAGCAGTACTTC. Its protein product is CASSQDGDFYEQYF.

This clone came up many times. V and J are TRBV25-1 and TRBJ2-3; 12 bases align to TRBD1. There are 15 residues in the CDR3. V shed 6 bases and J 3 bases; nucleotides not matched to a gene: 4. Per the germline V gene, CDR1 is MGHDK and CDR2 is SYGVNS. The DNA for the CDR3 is TGTGCCAGCAGGGGACAGGGGGCAGGAACAGATACGCAGTATTTT. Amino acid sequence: CASRGQGAGTDTQYF.

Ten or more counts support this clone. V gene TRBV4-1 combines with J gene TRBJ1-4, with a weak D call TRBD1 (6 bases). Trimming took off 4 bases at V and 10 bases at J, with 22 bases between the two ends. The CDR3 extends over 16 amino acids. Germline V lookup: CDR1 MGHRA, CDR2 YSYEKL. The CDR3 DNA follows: TGCGCCAGCAGCCCAGGGAGGGGGGGGCTGCGAACAAAACTGTTTTTT. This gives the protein CASSPGRGGLRTKLFF.

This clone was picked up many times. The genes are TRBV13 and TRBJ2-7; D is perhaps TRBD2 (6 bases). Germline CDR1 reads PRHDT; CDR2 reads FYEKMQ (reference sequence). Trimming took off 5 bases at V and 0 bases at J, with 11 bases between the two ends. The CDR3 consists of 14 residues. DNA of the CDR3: TGTGCCAGCAGCGCTGGACTAAGCTCCTACGAGCAGTACTTC. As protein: CASSAGLSSYEQYF.

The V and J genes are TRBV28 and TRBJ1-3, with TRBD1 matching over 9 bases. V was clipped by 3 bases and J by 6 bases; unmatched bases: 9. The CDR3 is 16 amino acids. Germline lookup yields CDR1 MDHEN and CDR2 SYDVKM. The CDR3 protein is CASSFFRTGDENTIYF. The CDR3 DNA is TGTGCCAGCAGTTTTTTCCGGACAGGGGACGAAAACACCATATATTTT.

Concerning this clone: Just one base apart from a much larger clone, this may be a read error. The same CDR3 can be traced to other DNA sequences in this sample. Here the CDR3 reads CASSEGRGYGRGYTF. The CDR3 nucleotides read TGTGCCAGCAGTGAGGGTCGGGGATATGGTCGTGGCTACACCTTC. The gene calls are TRBV6-4 and TRBJ1-2; D is ambiguous. Trimming shortened V by 3 bases and J by 7 bases, and 18 bases separated the two germline ends. CDR3 size: 15 residues. The germline CDR1 and CDR2 sequences are MRHNA and SNTAGT.

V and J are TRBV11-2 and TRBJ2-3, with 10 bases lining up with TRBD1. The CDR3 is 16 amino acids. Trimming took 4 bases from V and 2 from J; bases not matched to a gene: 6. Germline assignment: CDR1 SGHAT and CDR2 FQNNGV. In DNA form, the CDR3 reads TGTGCCAGCAGCTCCATAGGGACAGGGGACACAGATACGCAGTATTTT. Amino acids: CASSSIGTGDTDTQYF. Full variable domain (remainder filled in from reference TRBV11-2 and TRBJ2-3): EAGVAQSPRYKIIEKRQSVAFWCNPISGHATLYWYQQILGQGPKLLIQFQNNGVVDDSQLPKDRFSAERLKGVDSTLKIQPAKLEDSAVYLCASSSIGTGDTDTQYFGPGTRLTVL.

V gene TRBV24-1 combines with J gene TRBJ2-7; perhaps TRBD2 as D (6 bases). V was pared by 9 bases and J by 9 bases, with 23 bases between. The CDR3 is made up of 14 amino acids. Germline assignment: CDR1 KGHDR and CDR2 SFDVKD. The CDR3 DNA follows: TGTGCCACCGTTGATAGCGGAGGCCCTCGGGTGCAGTACGTC. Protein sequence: CATVDSGGPRVQYV.

The chain's CDR3 is CASTSLGKAFF. CDR3 sequence (DNA): TGTGCCAGTACTTCCCTGGGTAAAGCTTTCTTT. The chain couples TRBV19 to TRBJ1-1, with unresolved D. The CDR3 is 11 residues long. The V end was cut by 7 bases, the J end by 9 bases, with 12 bases between. CDR1 is LNHDA and CDR2 is SQIVND in the germline V gene (reference sequence).

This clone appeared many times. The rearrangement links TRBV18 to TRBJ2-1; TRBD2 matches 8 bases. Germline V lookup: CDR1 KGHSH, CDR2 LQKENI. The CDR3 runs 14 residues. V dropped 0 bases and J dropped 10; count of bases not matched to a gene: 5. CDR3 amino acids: CASSPPSGTREQFF. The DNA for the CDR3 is TGTGCCAGCTCACCACCTAGCGGGACCCGAGAGCAGTTCTTC.

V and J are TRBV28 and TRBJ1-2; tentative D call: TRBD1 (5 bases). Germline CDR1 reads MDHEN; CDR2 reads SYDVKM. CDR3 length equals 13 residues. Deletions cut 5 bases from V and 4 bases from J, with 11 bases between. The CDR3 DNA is TGTGCCAGCAGTCGACAGCTCGGCTATGGCTACACCTTC. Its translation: CASSRQLGYGYTF.

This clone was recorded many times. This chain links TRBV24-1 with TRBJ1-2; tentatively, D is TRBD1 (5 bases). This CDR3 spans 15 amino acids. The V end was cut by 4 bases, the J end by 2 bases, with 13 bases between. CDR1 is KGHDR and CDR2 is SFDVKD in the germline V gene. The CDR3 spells CATSDAGTGNYGYTF. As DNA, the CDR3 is TGTGCCACCAGTGACGCCGGGACGGGGAACTATGGCTACACCTTC.